This T cell receptor beta chain was documented in a study of blood T cell repertoires in COVID-19 (dated by TCRdb to about 2020). Context from the whole study: Samples covering the acute and convalescent phases of COVID-19 were provided by collaborators in the United States, Italy and Spain. Where HLA class I and class II types were available, the types were taken from metadata supplied by the sample provider, not from assay-based typing. Samples were obtained from the ongoing ImmuneRACE study (first 160 participants) and from 1,000 to 1,500 subjects provided by 6 global collaborators. The repertoires were released in a freely available public database intended as a resource for research on the immune response to SARS-CoV-2. Subjects who had been exposed to COVID-19, were actively infected with it, or had recovered from it provided the deeply sampled blood TCRbeta repertoires that made up the dataset. The prospective study material was composed of cDNA or gDNA derived from T cells, B-cell-depleted T cells, or PBMCs. The sample metadata nearly always contained a de-identified subject ID, COVID-19 status, age in years and sex.

V is pruned by 4 bases and J by 2 bases, leaving 8 bases of the junction without a gene match. CDR1 and CDR2 are drawn from the germline V gene (reference sequence): LGHDT, YNNKEL. Inclusive of the bounding cysteine and phenylalanine, the CDR3 is 16 residues long. Only CDR3 DNA is held: 48 bases, read in frame from base 1. Notes on this clone: It lacks a known antigen. No much larger clone is present one base from it, and per-base qualities are unavailable.

TCRbeta CDR3 regions were amplified from genomic DNA by means of the immunoSEQ Assay, a bias-controlled multiplex PCR. Per the source publication's procedure: The number of nucleated cells in each sample was estimated by amplification of reference gene primers within the assay. Sequence reads were collapsed and filtered to measure the absolute abundance of every unique TCRbeta CDR3 rearrangement. Productive Simpson clonality was computed per sample as the square root of Simpson's diversity index over productive rearrangements. TCRdb obtained this table from immuneACCESS and retained in-frame rearrangements with V and J assigned. These tables miss some clones; where compared with another copy, unresolved V genes account for less than half of the shortfall, and the remainder is unexplained. V and J calls and clone size come straight from that table; D and trimming were deduced from the DNA. This sample gives 130,000 to 150,000 clones in total; more than 75% of them show up just once. Of the sample, 13% to 15% is held by the ten largest clones.

Overall results and qualifications from the work: The quantity of clinical and demographic metadata differed by source and by participant and was supplied without curation.

Each collaborating institution followed its own protocols to collect whole blood in K2EDTA tubes. Collaborator samples were shipped for TCRbeta analysis as frozen whole blood, isolated PBMCs, or DNA extracted from either sample type. The sample taken for sequencing was peripheral blood. The chain is made from TRBV3-1 (or the pseudogene TRBV3-2) and TRBJ2-3; TRBD1 aligns with 8 central bases. The source is a human donor with acute or convalescent COVID-19. The donor label of this sample is uncertain. The CDR3 protein sequence reads: CASSRSGDRYTDTQYF. The DNA sequence is given as TGTGCCAGCAGCCGCTCGGGGGACAGGTACACAGATACGCAGTATTTT.